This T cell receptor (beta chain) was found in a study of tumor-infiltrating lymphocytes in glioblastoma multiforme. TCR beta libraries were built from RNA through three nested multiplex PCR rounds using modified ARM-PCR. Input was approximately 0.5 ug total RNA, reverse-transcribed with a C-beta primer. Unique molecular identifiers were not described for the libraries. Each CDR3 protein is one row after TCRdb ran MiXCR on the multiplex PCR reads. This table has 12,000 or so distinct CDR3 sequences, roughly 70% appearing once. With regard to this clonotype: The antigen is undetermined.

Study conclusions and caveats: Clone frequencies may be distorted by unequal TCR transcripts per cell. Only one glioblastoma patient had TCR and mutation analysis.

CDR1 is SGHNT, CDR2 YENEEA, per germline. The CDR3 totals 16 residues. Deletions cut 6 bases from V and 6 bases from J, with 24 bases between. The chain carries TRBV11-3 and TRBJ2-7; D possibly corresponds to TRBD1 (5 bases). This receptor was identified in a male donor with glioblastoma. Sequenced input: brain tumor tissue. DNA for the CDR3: TGTGCCAGCAGTCCCCCGGACAACCGGCACCTGGGCGAGCAGTACTTC. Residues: CASSPPDNRHLGEQYF.